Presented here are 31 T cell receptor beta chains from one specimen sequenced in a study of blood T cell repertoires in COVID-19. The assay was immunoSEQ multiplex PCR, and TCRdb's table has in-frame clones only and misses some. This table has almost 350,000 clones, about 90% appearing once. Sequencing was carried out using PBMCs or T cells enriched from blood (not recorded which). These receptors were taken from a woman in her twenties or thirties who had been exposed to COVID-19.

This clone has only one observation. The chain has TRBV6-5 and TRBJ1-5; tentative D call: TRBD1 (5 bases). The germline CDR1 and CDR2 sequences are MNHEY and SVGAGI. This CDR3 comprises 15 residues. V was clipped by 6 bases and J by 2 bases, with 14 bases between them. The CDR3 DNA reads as TGTGCCAGCAGAACAGGCCTGAGCGGCAATCAGCCCCAGCATTTT. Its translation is CASRTGLSGNQPQHF.

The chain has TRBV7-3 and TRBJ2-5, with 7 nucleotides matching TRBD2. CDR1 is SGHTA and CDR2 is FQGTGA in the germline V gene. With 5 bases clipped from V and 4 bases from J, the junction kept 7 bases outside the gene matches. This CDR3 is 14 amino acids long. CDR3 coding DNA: TGTGCCAGCAGCCAAACTAGCGCTTCAGAGACCCAGTACTTC. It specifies CASSQTSASETQYF.

This CDR3 reads CSASTGWIQETQYF. CDR3 DNA: TGCAGTGCTAGTACGGGATGGATCCAAGAGACCCAGTACTTC. The chain employs TRBV20-1 and TRBJ2-5; tentative D call: TRBD2 (5 bases). In germline, CDR1 is DFQATT, CDR2 SNEGSKA (reference sequence). Trimming left V 3 bases short and J 1 base short, with 12 bases between. The CDR3 spans 14 residues.

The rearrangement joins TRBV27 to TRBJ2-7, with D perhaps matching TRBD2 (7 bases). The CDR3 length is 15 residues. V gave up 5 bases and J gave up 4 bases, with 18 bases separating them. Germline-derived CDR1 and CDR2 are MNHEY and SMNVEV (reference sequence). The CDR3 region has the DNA TGTGCCAGCAGTCCCCCGGGGGGCCTGGGGTACGAGCAGTACTTC. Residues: CASSPPGGLGYEQYF.

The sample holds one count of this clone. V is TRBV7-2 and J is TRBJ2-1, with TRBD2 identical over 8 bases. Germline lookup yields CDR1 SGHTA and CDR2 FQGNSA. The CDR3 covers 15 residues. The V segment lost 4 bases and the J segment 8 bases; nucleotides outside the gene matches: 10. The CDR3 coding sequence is TGTGCCAGCAGCTGGGACGGGAGGGCCGGGGATGAGCAGTTCTTC. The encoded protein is CASSWDGRAGDEQFF.

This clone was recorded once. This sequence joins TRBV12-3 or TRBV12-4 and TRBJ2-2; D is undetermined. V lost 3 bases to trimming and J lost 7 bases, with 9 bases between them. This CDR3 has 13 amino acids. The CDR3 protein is CASSFRSFGELFF. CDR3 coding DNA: TGTGCCAGCAGTTTCCGTTCTTTCGGGGAGCTGTTTTTT.

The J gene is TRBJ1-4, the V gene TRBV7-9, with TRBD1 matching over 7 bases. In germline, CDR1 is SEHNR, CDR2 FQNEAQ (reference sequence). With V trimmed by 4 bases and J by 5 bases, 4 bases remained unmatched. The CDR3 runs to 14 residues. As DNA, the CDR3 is TGTGCCAGCAGCTCAATACAGGGGAATGAAAAACTGTTTTTT. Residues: CASSSIQGNEKLFF.

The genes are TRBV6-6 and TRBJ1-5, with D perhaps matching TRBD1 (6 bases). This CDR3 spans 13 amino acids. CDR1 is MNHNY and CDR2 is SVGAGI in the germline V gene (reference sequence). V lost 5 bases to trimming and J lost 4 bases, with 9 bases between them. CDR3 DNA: TGTGCCAGCAGTAGGACAGATAATCAGCCCCAGCATTTT. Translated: CASSRTDNQPQHF.

CDR3 amino acids: CASEVAVNNEQFF. The CDR3 bases are TGTGCCAGCGAAGTGGCCGTGAACAATGAGCAGTTCTTC. The V call is TRBV6-5, the J call TRBJ2-1; no clear D gene. The CDR3 is 13 amino acids. Per germline, CDR1 MNHEY and CDR2 SVGAGI. The V end lost 8 bases, the J end lost 5 bases, and 13 bases lay between the germline ends.

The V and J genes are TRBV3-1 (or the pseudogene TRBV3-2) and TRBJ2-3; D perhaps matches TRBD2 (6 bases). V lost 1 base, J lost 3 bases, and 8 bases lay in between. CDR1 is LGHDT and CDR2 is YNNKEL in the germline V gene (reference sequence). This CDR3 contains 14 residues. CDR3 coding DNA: TGTGCCAGCAGCCAAGGAGCGGGTACAGATACGCAGTATTTT. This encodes CASSQGAGTDTQYF.

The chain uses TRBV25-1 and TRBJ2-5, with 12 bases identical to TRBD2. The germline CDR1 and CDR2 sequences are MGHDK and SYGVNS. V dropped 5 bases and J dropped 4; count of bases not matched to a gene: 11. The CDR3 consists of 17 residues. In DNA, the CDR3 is TGTGCCAGCAGTCCACGGGCTAGCGGGAGGGCGGGAGAGACCCAGTACTTC. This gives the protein CASSPRASGRAGETQYF.

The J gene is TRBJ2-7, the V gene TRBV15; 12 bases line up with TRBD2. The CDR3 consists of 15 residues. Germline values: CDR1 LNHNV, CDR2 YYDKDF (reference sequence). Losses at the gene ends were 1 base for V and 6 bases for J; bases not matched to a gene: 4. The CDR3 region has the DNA TGTGCCACCAGCAGAGCTAGCGGGAGGGTGGGCGAGCAGTACTTC. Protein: CATSRASGRVGEQYF.

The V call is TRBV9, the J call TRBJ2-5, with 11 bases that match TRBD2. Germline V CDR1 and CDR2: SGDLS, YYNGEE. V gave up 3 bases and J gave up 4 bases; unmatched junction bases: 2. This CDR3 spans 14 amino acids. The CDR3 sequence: CASSGGTSGETQYF. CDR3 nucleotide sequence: TGTGCCAGCAGCGGAGGGACTAGCGGAGAGACCCAGTACTTC.

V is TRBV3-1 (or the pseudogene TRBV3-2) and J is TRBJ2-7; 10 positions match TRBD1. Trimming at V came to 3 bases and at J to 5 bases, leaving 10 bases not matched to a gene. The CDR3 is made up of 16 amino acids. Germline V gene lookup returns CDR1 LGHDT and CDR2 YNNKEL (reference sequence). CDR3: CASSQNAGTGVDEQYF. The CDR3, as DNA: TGTGCCAGCAGCCAGAACGCCGGGACAGGGGTTGACGAGCAGTACTTC.

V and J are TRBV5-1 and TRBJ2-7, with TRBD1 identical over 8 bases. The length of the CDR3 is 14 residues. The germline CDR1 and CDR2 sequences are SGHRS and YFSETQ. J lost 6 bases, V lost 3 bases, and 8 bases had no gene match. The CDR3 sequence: CASSSRDRRPEQYF. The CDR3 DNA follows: TGCGCCAGCAGCTCCCGGGACAGGAGACCCGAGCAGTACTTC. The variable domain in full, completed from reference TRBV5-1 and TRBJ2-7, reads KAGVTQTPRYLIKTRGQQVTLSCSPISGHRSVSWYQQTPGQGLQFLFEYFSETQRNKGNFPGRFSGRQFSNSRSEMNVSTLELGDSALYLCASSSRDRRPEQYFGPGTRLTVT.

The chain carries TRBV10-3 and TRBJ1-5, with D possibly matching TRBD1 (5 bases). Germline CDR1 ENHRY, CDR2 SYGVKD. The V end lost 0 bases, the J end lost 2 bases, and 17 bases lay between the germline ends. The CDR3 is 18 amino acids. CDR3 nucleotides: TGTGCCATCAGTGAGTCGGAAGGGGCTCTATCCGGCAATCAGCCCCAGCATTTT. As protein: CAISESEGALSGNQPQHF.

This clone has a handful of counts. CDR3 amino acids: CASSPRGPNGELFF. The CDR3 DNA is TGCGCCAGCAGCCCGCGAGGTCCCAACGGGGAGCTGTTTTTT. V and J are TRBV5-1 and TRBJ2-2; the D is unclear. This CDR3 region has 14 residues. The germline gives CDR1 SGHRS, CDR2 YFSETQ. V was shortened by 4 bases and J by 7 bases, with 14 bases between the two germline ends.

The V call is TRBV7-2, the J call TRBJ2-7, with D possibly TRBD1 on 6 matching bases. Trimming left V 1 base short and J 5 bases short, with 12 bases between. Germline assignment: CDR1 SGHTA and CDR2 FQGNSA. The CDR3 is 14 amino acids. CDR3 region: CASSLEGVRNEQYF. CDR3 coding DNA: TGTGCCAGCAGCTTAGAGGGGGTGAGGAACGAGCAGTACTTC.

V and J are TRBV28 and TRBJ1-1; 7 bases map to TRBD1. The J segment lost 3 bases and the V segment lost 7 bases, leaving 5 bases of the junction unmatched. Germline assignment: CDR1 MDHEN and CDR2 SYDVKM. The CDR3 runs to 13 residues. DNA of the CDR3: TGTGCCAGCATACAGGGGCGGGACACTGAAGCTTTCTTT. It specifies CASIQGRDTEAFF. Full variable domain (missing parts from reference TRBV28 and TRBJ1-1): DVKVTQSSRYLVKRTGEKVFLECVQDMDHENMFWYRQDPGLGLRLIYFSYDVKMKEKGDIPEGYSVSREKKERFSLILESASTNQTSMYLCASIQGRDTEAFFGQGTRLTVV.

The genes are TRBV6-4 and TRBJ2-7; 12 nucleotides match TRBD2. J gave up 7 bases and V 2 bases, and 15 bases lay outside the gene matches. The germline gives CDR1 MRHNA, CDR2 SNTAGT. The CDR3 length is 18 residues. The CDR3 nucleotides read TGTGCCAGCAGTGACCCAACCTCTAGCGGGAGGGCCGATTGTGAGCAGTACTTC. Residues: CASSDPTSSGRADCEQYF.

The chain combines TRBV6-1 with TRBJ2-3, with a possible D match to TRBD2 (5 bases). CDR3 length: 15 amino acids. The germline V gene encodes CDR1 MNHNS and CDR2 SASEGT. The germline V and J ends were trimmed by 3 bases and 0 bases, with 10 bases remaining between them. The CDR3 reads CASSERARSTDTQYF. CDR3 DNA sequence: TGTGCCAGCAGTGAGAGGGCCCGAAGCACAGATACGCAGTATTTT.

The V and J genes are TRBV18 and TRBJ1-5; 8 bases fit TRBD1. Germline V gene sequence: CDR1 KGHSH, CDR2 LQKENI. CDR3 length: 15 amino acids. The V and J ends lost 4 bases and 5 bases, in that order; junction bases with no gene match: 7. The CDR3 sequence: CASSQSGGSDQPQHF. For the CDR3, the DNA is TGTGCCAGCTCACAATCAGGGGGCAGTGATCAGCCCCAGCATTTT.

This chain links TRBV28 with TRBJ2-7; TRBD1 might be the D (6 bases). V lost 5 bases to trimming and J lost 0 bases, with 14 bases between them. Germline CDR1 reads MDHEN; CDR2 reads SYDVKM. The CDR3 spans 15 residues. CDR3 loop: CASSPRDIPSYEQYF. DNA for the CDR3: TGTGCCAGCAGTCCCCGGGACATCCCCTCCTACGAGCAGTACTTC.

In DNA form, the CDR3 reads TGTGCCAGTACCGCTACCGGGGACACCTACTATGGCTACACCTTC. This encodes CASTATGDTYYGYTF. V usage is TRBV19 and J usage is TRBJ1-2; weak D call: TRBD1 (6 bases). The CDR3 is 15 residues long. Trimming shortened V by 7 bases and J by 3 bases, and 18 bases separated the two germline ends. Germline lookup yields CDR1 LNHDA and CDR2 SQIVND (reference sequence).

CDR3 sequence: CASSEAQRHRQPQHF. In nucleotides, the CDR3 is TGTGCCAGCAGTGAAGCGCAACGACATCGCCAGCCCCAGCATTTT. J is TRBJ1-5 and V is TRBV6-1; D gene uncertain. CDR3 length: 15 amino acids. Germline CDR1 is MNHNS and CDR2 is SASEGT. V was pared by 0 bases and J by 7 bases, with 13 bases between.

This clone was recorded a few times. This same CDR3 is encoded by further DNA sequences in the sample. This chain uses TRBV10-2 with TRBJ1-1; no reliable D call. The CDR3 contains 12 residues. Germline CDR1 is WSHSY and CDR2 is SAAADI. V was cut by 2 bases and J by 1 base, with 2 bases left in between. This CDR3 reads CASSEQNTEAFF. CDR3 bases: TGCGCCAGCAGTGAGCAGAACACTGAAGCTTTCTTT.

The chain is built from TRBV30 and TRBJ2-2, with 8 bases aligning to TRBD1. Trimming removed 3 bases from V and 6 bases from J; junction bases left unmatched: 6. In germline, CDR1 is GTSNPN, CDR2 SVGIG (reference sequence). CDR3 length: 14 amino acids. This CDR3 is CAWRSGTGPGELFF. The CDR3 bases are TGTGCCTGGAGGTCCGGGACAGGCCCCGGGGAGCTGTTTTTT.

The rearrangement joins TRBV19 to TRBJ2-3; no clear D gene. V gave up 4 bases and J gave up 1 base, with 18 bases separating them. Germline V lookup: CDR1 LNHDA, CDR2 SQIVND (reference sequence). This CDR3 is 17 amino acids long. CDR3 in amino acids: CASSTVFETVGTDTQYF. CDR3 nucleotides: TGTGCCAGTAGTACAGTATTCGAGACTGTGGGCACAGATACGCAGTATTTT.

The CDR3 here is CATAVRGGMNTEAFF. CDR3 bases: TGTGCCACGGCCGTTCGGGGGGGGATGAACACTGAAGCTTTCTTT. V and J are TRBV2 and TRBJ1-1; possibly TRBD1 for D (5 bases). CDR1 is SNHLY and CDR2 is FYNNEI in the germline V gene. Trimming shortened V by 10 bases and J by 0 bases, and 18 bases separated the two germline ends. This CDR3 contains 15 residues.

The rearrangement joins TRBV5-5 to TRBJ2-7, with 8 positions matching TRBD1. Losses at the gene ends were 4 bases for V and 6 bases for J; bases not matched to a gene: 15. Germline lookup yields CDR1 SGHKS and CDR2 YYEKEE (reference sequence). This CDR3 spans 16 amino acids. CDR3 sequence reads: CASSRGSGTGGIEQYF. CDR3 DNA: TGTGCCAGCAGCCGAGGTTCAGGTACAGGGGGTATCGAGCAGTACTTC.

As DNA, the CDR3 is TGTGCCGTCCGAAGGGCCAGGGTAGGCTACAATGAGCAGTTCTTC. Protein product: CAVRRARVGYNEQFF. This chain links TRBV27 with TRBJ2-1, with a possible D match to TRBD1 (5 bases). From germline, CDR1 is MNHEY and CDR2 SMNVEV (reference sequence). The CDR3 sequence is 15 residues long. Between the trimmed V and J ends, which lost 11 bases and 3 bases, there was a span of 20 bases.